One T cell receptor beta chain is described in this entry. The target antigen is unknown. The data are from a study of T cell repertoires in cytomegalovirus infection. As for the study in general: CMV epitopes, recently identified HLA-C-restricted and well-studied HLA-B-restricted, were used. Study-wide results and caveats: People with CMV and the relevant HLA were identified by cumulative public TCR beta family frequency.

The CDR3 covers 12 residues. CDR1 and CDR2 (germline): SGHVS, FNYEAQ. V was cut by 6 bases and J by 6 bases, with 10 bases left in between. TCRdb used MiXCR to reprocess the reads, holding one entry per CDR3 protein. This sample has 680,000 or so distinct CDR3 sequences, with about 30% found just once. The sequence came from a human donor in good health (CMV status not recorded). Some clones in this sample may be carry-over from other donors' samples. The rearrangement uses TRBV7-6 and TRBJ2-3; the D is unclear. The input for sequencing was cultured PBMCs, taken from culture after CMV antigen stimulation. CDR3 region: CASRKGSDTQYF. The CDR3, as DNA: TGTGCCAGCAGAAAGGGCTCGGATACGCAGTATTTT.